This TCR beta chain derives from a study of blood T cell repertoires in COVID-19. As for the study in general: The origin of the acute and convalescent COVID-19 samples was the United States, Italy and Spain. The cDNA or gDNA used as material had been derived from T cells, B-cell-depleted T cells, or PBMCs.

Trimming took 6 bases from V and 0 from J; bases not matched to a gene: 9. The germline CDR1 and CDR2 sequences are MDHEN and SYDVKM. The CDR3 totals 17 residues. Per the original data handling: Quantification of nucleated cells was approximated via reference gene primer amplification. Profiling relied on immunoSEQ multiplex PCR, and the TCRdb table lists in-frame clones only, not all of them. V, J and clone size derive from that table, while D and trimming were established from the DNA sequence. This sample carries 85,000 to 90,000 clones, almost 85% of them seen once, and the ten largest clones take 1.2%.

Sequences were obtained from peripheral blood. This rearrangement joins TRBV28 to TRBJ2-1; TRBD2 agrees at 9 bases. The clonotype comes from a woman aged 80 or over with acute or convalescent COVID-19. The DNA for the CDR3 is TGTGCCAGCAGCCAAAGACTAGCGGTAAGCTCCTACAATGAGCAGTTCTTC. Translated: CASSQRLAVSSYNEQFF.